This T cell receptor beta chain emerged from a study of shared clonotypes between healthy human individuals. As for the study in general: The cohort had a couple of women and a few men, ages 18 to 49. Donors had three CD4 naive, three CD4 memory, two CD8 naive and one CD8 memory plate apiece.

V lost 9 bases and J lost 9; bases outside the gene matches: 3. Germline V CDR1 and CDR2: MDHEN, SYDVKM. CDR3 length: 13 amino acids. Each subset's genomic DNA was split evenly across several immunoSEQ plates. Only in-frame clones appear in the TCRdb table, and some are missing; sequencing was by immunoSEQ multiplex PCR. The table has approximately 1,500,000 clones, approximately 98% seen once. Of note for this clone: What it binds is not known.

Study-level results: Non-shared clonotypes displayed generation probabilities falling below those of clonotypes present in all four donors.

Sequencing was performed on naive CD4+ T cells sorted from blood. The sample's subset: CD45RA+ positively selected. The chain joins TRBV28 to TRBJ2-1; 15 bases fit TRBD2. The sequence was collected from a man aged 25 to 40 in good health. DNA of the CDR3: TGTGCCAGTGGGACTAGCGGGAGGTTTGAGCAGTTCTTC. Its protein is CASGTSGRFEQFF.